The 15 T cell receptor beta chains reported below all come from one sample, sequenced in a study of blood T cell repertoires in COVID-19. The protocol was immunoSEQ multiplex PCR, while the TCRdb copy is restricted to in-frame clones and leaves out a portion. The table shows more than 120,000 clones, with 87% occurring only once. The source material was peripheral blood. The receptors were sampled from a woman aged 45-65 years with acute or convalescent COVID-19.

The chain employs TRBV28 and TRBJ1-1; D is unresolved. V shed 5 bases and J shed 1 base, with 11 bases lying between them. The CDR3 is made up of 14 amino acids. Germline CDR1 reads MDHEN; CDR2 reads SYDVKM. The CDR3 coding sequence is TGTGCCAGCAGTCCCCGACATCCGAACACTGAAGCTTTCTTT. Translation: CASSPRHPNTEAFF.

CDR3: CASSSGTEPYGYTF. For the CDR3, the DNA is TGCGCCAGCAGCTCGGGGACAGAACCTTATGGCTACACCTTC. This rearrangement joins TRBV5-1 to TRBJ1-2; 7 bases line up with TRBD1. Germline V gene data show CDR1 as SGHRS and CDR2 as YFSETQ. CDR3 length equals 14 residues. The V and J ends lost 3 bases and 5 bases, in that order; junction bases with no gene match: 7.

J is TRBJ2-6 and V is TRBV5-1; 8 nucleotides line up with TRBD1. Germline trimming cut 4 bases from V and 3 bases from J; bases unmatched to any gene: 9. The germline gives CDR1 SGHRS, CDR2 YFSETQ. The CDR3 runs 17 residues. In DNA form, the CDR3 reads TGCGCCAGCAGCCTGGACAGGGTCAGAGGTGGGGCCAACGTCCTGACTTTC. This sequence encodes CASSLDRVRGGANVLTF. The full variable domain, its missing parts supplied by reference TRBV5-1 and TRBJ2-6, is KAGVTQTPRYLIKTRGQQVTLSCSPISGHRSVSWYQQTPGQGLQFLFEYFSETQRNKGNFPGRFSGRQFSNSRSEMNVSTLELGDSALYLCASSLDRVRGGANVLTFGAGSRLTVL.

This chain joins TRBV30 and TRBJ2-7; D possibly corresponds to TRBD2 (7 bases). The V end lost 4 bases, the J end lost 4 bases, and 20 bases lay between the germline ends. Germline CDR1 and CDR2: GTSNPN and SVGIG (reference sequence). The CDR3 contains 15 residues. CDR3: CAWTHIGGRYYEQYF. DNA for the CDR3: TGTGCCTGGACCCATATCGGGGGGCGTTATTACGAGCAGTACTTC.

The chain employs TRBV6-5 and TRBJ1-3; D is ambiguous. Per germline, CDR1 MNHEY and CDR2 SVGAGI. This CDR3 is built from 14 residues. The germline V and J ends were trimmed by 5 bases and 11 bases, with 19 bases remaining between them. CDR3 residues: CASSQDELVGAIYF. In nucleotides, the CDR3 is TGTGCCAGCAGTCAGGACGAGCTCGTCGGGGCCATATATTTT.

There are many counts of this clone. The V gene is TRBV7-3, the J gene TRBJ2-1, with a weak D call TRBD2 (5 bases). CDR1 and CDR2 (germline): SGHTA, FQGTGA. The V end was cut by 4 bases, the J end by 2 bases, with 9 bases between. CDR3 length: 14 amino acids. CDR3: CASSSGLPYNEQFF. As DNA, the CDR3 is TGTGCCAGCAGCTCAGGACTCCCCTACAATGAGCAGTTCTTC. Using reference TRBV7-3 and TRBJ2-1 for the parts outside the CDR3, the full variable domain is GAGVSQTPSNKVTEKGKYVELRCDPISGHTALYWYRQSLGQGPEFLIYFQGTGAADDSGLPNDRFFAVRPEGSVSTLKIQRTERGDSAVYLCASSSGLPYNEQFFGPGTRLTVL.

The gene calls are TRBV9 and TRBJ1-5; unclear D gene. This CDR3 has 14 amino acids. Trimming shortened V by 0 bases and J by 0 bases, and 4 bases separated the two germline ends. CDR1 and CDR2 (germline): SGDLS, YYNGEE. The CDR3: CASSVDSSNQPQHF. CDR3 DNA: TGTGCCAGCAGCGTAGACAGTAGCAATCAGCCCCAGCATTTT.

The chain has TRBV10-2 and TRBJ1-1; D is possibly TRBD1 (5 bases). The CDR3 spans 16 residues. V lost 6 bases and J lost 7, with 24 bases in between. Germline V lookup: CDR1 WSHSY, CDR2 SAAADI. The CDR3 loop reads CASRPQVGVGGGEAFF. CDR3 sequence (DNA): TGCGCCAGCAGACCACAGGTAGGGGTTGGCGGGGGTGAAGCTTTCTTT.

CDR3 protein: CASSQDEGYGYTF. The DNA of the CDR3 is TGTGCCAGCAGCCAAGACGAGGGTTATGGCTACACCTTC. V and J are TRBV3-1 (or the pseudogene TRBV3-2) and TRBJ1-2, with no clear D. Trimming shortened V by 0 bases and J by 5 bases, and 7 bases separated the two germline ends. CDR3 size: 13 residues. Germline V gene sequence: CDR1 LGHDT, CDR2 YNNKEL (reference sequence).

The chain couples TRBV30 to TRBJ1-2, with D uncertain. The CDR3 has 11 residues. V lost 5 bases and J 8 bases, leaving 12 bases between the germline ends. Germline CDR1 GTSNPN, CDR2 SVGIG (reference sequence). In DNA, the CDR3 is TGTGCCTGGGAAGTGGGCAGAGGCTACACCTTC. This sequence encodes CAWEVGRGYTF.

This clone turned up a few times. The chain links TRBV29-1 to TRBJ1-1; D call uncertain. CDR1 and CDR2 from the germline V gene are SQVTM and ANQGSEA. This CDR3 has 11 amino acids. V dropped 5 bases and J dropped 1 base, with 5 bases sitting between them. The CDR3 loop is CSVYTNTEAFF. The CDR3, as DNA: TGCAGCGTTTACACGAACACTGAAGCTTTCTTT. The full variable domain, its missing parts supplied by reference TRBV29-1 and TRBJ1-1, is SAVISQKPSRDICQRGTSLTIQCQVDSQVTMMFWYRQQPGQSLTLIATANQGSEATYESGFVIDKFPISRPNLTFSTLTVSNMSPEDSSIYLCSVYTNTEAFFGQGTRLTVV.

CDR3 DNA sequence: TGTGCCAGTAGTATAGAGCCGGGACTTAACAATCAGCCCCAGCATTTT. Its translation is CASSIEPGLNNQPQHF. The J gene is TRBJ1-5, the V gene TRBV19; tentatively, D is TRBD1 (5 bases). Per germline, CDR1 LNHDA and CDR2 SQIVND (reference sequence). Between the trimmed V and J ends, which lost 0 bases and 3 bases, there was a span of 12 bases. This CDR3 comprises 16 residues. Supplemented by reference TRBV19 and TRBJ1-5, the full variable domain reads DGGITQSPKYLFRKEGQNVTLSCEQNLNHDAMYWYRQDPGQGLRLIYYSQIVNDFQKGDIAEGYSVSREKKESFPLTVTSAQKNPTAFYLCASSIEPGLNNQPQHFGDGTRLSIL.

The chain carries TRBV15 and TRBJ1-1; perhaps TRBD1 as D (5 bases). Trimming pared 0 bases from V and 8 bases from J, leaving 10 bases between. From germline, CDR1 is LNHNV and CDR2 YYDKDF (reference sequence). The CDR3 length is 13 residues. The CDR3 DNA follows: TGTGCCACCAGCAGAGATATGGGACTGGAAGCTTTCTTT. Translating it yields CATSRDMGLEAFF.

J is TRBJ1-1 and V is TRBV18, with D hard to call. This CDR3 has 14 amino acids. Trimming took 2 bases from V and 0 from J, leaving 7 bases between them. The germline CDR1 and CDR2 sequences are KGHSH and LQKENI. The CDR3 region is CASSPGGMNTEAFF. The CDR3 DNA is TGTGCCAGCTCACCAGGCGGGATGAACACTGAAGCTTTCTTT.

J is TRBJ2-1 and V is TRBV9, with 11 bases that match TRBD2. The CDR3 consists of 16 residues. Germline V CDR1 and CDR2: SGDLS, YYNGEE. V lost 4 bases and J lost 6; bases outside the gene matches: 9. The CDR3 DNA follows: TGTGCCAGCAGCCTTACCGGGACTAGCGGCCTCAATGAGCAGTTCTTC. Translating gives CASSLTGTSGLNEQFF. Looking up the rest from reference TRBV9 and TRBJ2-1 gives the full variable domain: DSGVTQTPKHLITATGQRVTLRCSPRSGDLSVYWYQQSLDQGLQFLIQYYNGEERAKGNILERFSAQQFPDLHSELNLSSLELGDSALYFCASSLTGTSGLNEQFFGPGTRLTVL.